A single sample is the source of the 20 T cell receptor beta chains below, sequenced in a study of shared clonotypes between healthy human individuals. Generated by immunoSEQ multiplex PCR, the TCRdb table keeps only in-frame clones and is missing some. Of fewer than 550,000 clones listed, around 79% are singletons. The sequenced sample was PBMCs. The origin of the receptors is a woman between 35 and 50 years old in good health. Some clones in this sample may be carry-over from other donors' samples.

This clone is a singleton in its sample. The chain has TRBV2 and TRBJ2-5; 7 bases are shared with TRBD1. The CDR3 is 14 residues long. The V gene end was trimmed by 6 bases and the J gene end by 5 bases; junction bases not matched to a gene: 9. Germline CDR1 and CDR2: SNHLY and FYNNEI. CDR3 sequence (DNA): TGTGCCAGCAGGAAGGGCAGGGGGATTGAGACCCAGTACTTC. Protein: CASRKGRGIETQYF.

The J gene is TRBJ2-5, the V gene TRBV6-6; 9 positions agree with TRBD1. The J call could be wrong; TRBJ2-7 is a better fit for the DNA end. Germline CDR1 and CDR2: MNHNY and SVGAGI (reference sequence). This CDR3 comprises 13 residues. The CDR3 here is CASSGQGEGEQYF. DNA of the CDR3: TGTGCCAGTTCGGGACAGGGTGAGGGCGAGCAGTACTTC.

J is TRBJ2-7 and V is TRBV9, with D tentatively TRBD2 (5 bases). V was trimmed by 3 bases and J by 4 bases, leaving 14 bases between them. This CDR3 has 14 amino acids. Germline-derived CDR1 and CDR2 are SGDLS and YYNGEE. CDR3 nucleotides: TGTGCCAGCAGCGCCGGACTGATAAATTACGAGCAGTACTTC. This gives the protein CASSAGLINYEQYF.

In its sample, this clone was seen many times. CDR3 sequence reads: CASSTRQGARKRAFF. CDR3 nucleotides: TGTGCCAGCAGCACCCGACAGGGGGCAAGGAAAAGGGCTTTCTTT. The chain uses TRBV21-1 and TRBJ1-1; TRBD1, the table's D call, was not compared with the DNA. TRBV21-1 is reported as a pseudogene. This CDR3 region has 15 residues.

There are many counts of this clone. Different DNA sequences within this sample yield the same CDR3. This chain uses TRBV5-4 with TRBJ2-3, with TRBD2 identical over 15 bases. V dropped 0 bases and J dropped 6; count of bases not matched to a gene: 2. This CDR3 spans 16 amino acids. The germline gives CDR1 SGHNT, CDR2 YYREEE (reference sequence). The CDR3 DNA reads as TGTGCCAGCAGCTTGGGGACTAGCGGGAGGGCGGATACGCAGTATTTT. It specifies CASSLGTSGRADTQYF. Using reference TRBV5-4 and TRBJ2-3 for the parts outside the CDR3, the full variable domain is ETGVTQSPTHLIKTRGQQVTLRCSSQSGHNTVSWYQQALGQGPQFIFQYYREEENGRGNFPPRFSGLQFPNYSSELNVNALELDDSALYLCASSLGTSGRADTQYFGPGTRLTVL.

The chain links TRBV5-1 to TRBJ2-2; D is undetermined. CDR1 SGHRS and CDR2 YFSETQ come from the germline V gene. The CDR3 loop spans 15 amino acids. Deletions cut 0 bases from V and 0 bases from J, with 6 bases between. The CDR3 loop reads CASSLGQTNTGELFF. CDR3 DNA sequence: TGCGCCAGCAGCTTGGGGCAGACGAACACCGGGGAGCTGTTTTTT.

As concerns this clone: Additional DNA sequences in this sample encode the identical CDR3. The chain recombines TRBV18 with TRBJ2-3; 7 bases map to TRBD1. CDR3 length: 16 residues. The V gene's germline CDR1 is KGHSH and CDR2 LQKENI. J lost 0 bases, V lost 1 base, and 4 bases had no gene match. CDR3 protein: CASSPRDSSSTDTQYF. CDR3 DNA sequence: TGTGCCAGCTCACCACGGGACAGTTCCAGCACAGATACGCAGTATTTT. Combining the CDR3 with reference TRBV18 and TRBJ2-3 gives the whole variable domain NAGVMQNPRHLVRRRGQEARLRCSPMKGHSHVYWYRQLPEEGLKFMVYLQKENIIDESGMPKERFSAEFPKEGPSILRIQQVVRGDSAAYFCASSPRDSSSTDTQYFGPGTRLTVL.

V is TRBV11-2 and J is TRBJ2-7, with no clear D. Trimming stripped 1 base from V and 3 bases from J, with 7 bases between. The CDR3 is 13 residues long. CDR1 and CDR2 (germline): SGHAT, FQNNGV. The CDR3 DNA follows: TGTGCCAGCAGCTTAGGTCCAGACTACGAGCAGTACTTC. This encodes CASSLGPDYEQYF.

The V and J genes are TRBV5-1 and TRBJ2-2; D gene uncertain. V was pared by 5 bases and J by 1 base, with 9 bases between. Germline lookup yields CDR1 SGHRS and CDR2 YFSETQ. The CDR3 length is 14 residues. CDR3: CASRRLGNTGELFF. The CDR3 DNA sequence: TGCGCCAGCAGAAGGTTGGGGAACACCGGGGAGCTGTTTTTT.

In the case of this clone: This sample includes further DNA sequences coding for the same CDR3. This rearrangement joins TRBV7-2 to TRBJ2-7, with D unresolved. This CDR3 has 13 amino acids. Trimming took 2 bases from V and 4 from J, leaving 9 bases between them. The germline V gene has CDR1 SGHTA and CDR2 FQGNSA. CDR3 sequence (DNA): TGTGCCAGCAGCTTAAGGGTGGGGTACGAGCAGTACTTC. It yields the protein CASSLRVGYEQYF.

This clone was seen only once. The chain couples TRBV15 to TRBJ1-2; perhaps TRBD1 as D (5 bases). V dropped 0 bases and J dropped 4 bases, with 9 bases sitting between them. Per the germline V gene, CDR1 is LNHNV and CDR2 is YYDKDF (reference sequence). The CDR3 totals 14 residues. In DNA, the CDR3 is TGTGCCACCAGCAGAGATCGGGGGGTCTATGGCTACACCTTC. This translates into CATSRDRGVYGYTF.

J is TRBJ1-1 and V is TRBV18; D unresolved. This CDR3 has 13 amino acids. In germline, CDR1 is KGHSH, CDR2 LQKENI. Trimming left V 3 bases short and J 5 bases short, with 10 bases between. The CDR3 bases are TGTGCCAGCTCACCTGAGAGGCGGACTGAAGCTTTCTTT. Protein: CASSPERRTEAFF.

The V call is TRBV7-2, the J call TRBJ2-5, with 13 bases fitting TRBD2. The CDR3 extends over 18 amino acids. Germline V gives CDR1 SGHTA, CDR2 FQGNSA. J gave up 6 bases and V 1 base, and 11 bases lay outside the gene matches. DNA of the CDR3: TGTGCCAGCAGCTTAGACCGTTTACTAGCGGGGGGGTTTCAGACCCAGTACTTC. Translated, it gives CASSLDRLLAGGFQTQYF.

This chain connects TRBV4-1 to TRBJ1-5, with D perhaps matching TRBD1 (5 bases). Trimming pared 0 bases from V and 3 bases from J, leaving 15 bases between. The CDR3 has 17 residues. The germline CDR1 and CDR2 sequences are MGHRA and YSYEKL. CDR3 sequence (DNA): TGCGCCAGCAGCCAAGAAGGGAGGGGCCGAAACAATCAGCCCCAGCATTTT. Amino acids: CASSQEGRGRNNQPQHF.

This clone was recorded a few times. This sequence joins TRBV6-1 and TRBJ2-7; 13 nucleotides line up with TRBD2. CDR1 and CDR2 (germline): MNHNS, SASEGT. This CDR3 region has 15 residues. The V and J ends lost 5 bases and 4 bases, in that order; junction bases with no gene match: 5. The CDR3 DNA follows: TGTGCCAGCAGTACCTCGGGACTAGCGGGATACGAGCAGTACTTC. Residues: CASSTSGLAGYEQYF.

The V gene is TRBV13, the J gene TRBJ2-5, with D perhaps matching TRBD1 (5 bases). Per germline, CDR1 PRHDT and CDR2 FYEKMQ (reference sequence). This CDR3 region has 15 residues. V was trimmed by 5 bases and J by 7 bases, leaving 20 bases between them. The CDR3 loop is CASSPTRAEVGTQYF. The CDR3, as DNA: TGTGCCAGCAGCCCGACCAGGGCGGAAGTGGGGACCCAGTACTTC.

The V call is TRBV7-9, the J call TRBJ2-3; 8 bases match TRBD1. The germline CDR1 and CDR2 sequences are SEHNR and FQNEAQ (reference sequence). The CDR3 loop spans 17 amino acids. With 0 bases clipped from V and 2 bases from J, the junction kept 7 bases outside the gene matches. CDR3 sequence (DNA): TGTGCCAGCAGCTTAGCCAACACAGGGGGATTCACAGATACGCAGTATTTT. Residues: CASSLANTGGFTDTQYF.

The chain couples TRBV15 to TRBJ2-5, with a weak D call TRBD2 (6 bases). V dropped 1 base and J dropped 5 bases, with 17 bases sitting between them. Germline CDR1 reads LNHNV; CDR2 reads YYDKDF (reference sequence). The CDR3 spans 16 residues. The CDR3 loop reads CATSRVPGHREETQYF. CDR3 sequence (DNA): TGTGCCACCAGCAGAGTTCCAGGGCACCGGGAGGAGACCCAGTACTTC.

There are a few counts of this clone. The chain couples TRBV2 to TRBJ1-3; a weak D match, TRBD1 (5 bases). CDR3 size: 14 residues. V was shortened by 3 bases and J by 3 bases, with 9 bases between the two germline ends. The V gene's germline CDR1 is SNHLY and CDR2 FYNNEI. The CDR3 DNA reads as TGTGCCAGCAGTGATGGGGGTGTTGGAAACACCATATATTTT. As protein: CASSDGGVGNTIYF.

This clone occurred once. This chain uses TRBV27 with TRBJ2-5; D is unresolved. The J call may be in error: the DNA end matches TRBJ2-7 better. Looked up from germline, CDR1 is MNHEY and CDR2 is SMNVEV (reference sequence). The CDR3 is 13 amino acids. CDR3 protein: CASSLLGMYEQYF. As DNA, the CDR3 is TGTGCCAGCAGTTTACTCGGCATGTACGAGCAGTACTTC.